This T cell receptor beta chain was profiled in a study of T-cell memory formation after mild COVID-19. Study-wide background: Clusters were largely donor specific.

This clonotype turned up a few times. TCRdb re-derived calls from the 5' RACE reads in MiXCR, one entry per CDR3 protein. The table has about 270,000 distinct CDR3 sequences, about 17% seen once. CDR1 DFQATT and CDR2 SNEGSKA come from the germline V gene (reference sequence). Trimming cost V 6 bases and J 0 bases, with 21 bases left between them. The CDR3 is 17 amino acids. This sequence joins TRBV20-1 and TRBJ2-1; D assignment may be TRBD1 or TRBD2 (5 bases each). This receptor was taken from a young man who had mild COVID-19 (a few samples of this study predate the infection). Cell type and time point are not known. Sequenced sample: PBMCs or a T cell subset sorted from them (not recorded which). For the CDR3, the DNA is TGCAGTGCGTGGGGGAGAACAGCTTCCATCTCCTACAATGAGCAGTTCTTC. Translation: CSAWGRTASISYNEQFF.